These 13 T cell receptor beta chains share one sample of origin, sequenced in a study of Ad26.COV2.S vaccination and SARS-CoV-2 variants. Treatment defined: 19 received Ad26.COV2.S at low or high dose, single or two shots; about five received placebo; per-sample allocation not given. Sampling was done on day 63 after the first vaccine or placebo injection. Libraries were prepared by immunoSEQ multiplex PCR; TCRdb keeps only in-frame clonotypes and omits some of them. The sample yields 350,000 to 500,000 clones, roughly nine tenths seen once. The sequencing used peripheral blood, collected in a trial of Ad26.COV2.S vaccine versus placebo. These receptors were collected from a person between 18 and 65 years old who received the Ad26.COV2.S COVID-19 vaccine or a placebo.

DNA of the CDR3: TGTGCCAGTAGTATAGCGCGACCGGGACAGGGACGTTCACCCCTCCACTTT. Amino acids: CASSIARPGQGRSPLHF. The chain is built from TRBV19 and TRBJ1-6; 9 bases line up with TRBD1. J was trimmed by 9 bases and V by 1 base; bases with no gene match: 10. CDR3 size: 17 residues. CDR1 LNHDA and CDR2 SQIVND come from the germline V gene (reference sequence).

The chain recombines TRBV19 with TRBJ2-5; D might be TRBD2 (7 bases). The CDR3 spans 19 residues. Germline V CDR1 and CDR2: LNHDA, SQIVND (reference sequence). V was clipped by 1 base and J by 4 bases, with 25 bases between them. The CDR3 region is CASSIGESWLAVGGETQYF. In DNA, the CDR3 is TGTGCCAGTAGTATAGGAGAGTCATGGCTAGCGGTAGGGGGAGAGACCCAGTACTTC.

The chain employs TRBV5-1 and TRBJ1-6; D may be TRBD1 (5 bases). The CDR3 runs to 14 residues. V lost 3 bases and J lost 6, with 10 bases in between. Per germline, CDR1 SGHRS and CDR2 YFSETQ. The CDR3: CASSSGTGNSPLHF. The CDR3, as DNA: TGCGCCAGCAGCTCCGGGACCGGTAATTCACCCCTCCACTTT.

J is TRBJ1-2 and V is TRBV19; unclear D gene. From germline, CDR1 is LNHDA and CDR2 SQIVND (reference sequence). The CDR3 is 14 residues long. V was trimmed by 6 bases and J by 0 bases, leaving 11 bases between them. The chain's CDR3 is CASSGLFSNYGYTF. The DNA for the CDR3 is TGTGCCAGTAGCGGCCTTTTTTCTAACTATGGCTACACCTTC.

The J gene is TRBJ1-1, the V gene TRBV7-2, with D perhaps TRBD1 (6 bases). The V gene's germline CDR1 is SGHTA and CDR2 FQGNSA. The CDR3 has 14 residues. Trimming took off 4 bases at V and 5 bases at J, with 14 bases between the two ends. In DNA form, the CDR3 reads TGTGCCAGCAGCTCACAGGGACTTGGGACTGAAGCTTTCTTT. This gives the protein CASSSQGLGTEAFF.

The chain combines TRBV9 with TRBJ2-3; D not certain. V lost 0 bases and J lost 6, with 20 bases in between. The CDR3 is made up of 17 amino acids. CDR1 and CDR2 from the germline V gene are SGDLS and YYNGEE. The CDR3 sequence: CASSVAVGKEVYDTQYF. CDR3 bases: TGTGCCAGCAGCGTAGCGGTGGGGAAGGAAGTCTACGATACGCAGTATTTT.

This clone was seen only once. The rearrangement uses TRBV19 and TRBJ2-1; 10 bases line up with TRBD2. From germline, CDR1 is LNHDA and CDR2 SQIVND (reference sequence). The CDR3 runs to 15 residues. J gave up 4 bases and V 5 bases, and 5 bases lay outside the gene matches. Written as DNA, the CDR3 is TGTGCCAGTAGTTGGGGACTAGCGATTTACAATGAGCAGTTCTTC. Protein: CASSWGLAIYNEQFF.

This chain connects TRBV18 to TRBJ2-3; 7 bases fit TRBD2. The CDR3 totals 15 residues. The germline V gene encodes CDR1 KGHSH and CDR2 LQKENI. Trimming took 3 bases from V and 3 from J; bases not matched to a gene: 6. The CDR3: CASSPDTGGTDTQYF. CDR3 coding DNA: TGTGCCAGCTCACCTGACACGGGAGGTACAGATACGCAGTATTTT.

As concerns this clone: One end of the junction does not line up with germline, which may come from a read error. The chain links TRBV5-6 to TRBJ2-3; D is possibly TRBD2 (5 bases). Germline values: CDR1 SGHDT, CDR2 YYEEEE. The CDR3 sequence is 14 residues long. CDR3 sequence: CASRGAGLSLGVDF. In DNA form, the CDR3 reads TGTGCCAGCAGGGGTGCGGGTCTTTCGTTGGGCGTAGATTTT. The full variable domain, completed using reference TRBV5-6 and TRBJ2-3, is DAGVTQSPTHLIKTRGQQVTLRCSPKSGHDTVSWYQQALGQGPQFIFQYYEEEERQRGNFPDRFSGHQFPNYSSELNVNALLLGDSALYLCASRGAGLSLGVDFGPGTRLTVL.

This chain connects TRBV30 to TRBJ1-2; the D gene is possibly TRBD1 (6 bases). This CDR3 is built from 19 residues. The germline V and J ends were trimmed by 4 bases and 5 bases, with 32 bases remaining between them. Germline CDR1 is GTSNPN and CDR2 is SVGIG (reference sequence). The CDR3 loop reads CAWTPGPPGQPRSSYGYTF. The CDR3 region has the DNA TGTGCCTGGACCCCAGGACCCCCAGGACAGCCCAGAAGCTCGTATGGCTACACCTTC.

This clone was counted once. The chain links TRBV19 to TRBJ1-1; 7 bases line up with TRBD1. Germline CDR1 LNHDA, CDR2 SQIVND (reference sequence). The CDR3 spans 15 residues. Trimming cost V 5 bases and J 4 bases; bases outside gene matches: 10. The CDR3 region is CASSARGGRSTEAFF. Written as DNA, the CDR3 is TGTGCCAGTAGTGCCCGAGGGGGCAGGAGCACTGAAGCTTTCTTT.

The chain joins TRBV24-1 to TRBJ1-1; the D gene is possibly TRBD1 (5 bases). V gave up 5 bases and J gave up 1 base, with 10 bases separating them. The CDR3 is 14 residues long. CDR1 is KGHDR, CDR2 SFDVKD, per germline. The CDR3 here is CATSAGTTNTEAFF. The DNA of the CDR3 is TGTGCCACCAGTGCAGGGACGACGAACACTGAAGCTTTCTTT.

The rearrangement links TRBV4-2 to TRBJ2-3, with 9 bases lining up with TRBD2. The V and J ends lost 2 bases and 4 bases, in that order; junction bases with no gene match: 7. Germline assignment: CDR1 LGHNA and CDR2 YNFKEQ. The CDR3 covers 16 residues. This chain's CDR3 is CASSQIAGGPSDTQYF. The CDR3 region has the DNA TGTGCCAGCAGCCAAATCGCGGGGGGGCCCTCAGATACGCAGTATTTT.